These 23 T cell receptor beta chains originate from one sample sequenced in a study of T cell responses to AZD1222 COVID-19 vaccine. Libraries were prepared by immunoSEQ multiplex PCR; TCRdb keeps only in-frame clonotypes and omits some of them. The data show around 150,000 clones, 88% seen once. The sample was peripheral blood, taken on day 0 of AZD1222 vaccination. The source is an adult in good health.

The rearrangement joins TRBV10-3 to TRBJ1-3, with 9 positions matching TRBD1. Germline-derived CDR1 and CDR2 are ENHRY and SYGVKD. Trimming removed 11 bases from V and 4 bases from J; junction bases left unmatched: 6. The CDR3 is 13 residues long. The CDR3 sequence is CASGTGSGNTIYF. CDR3 bases: TGTGCCTCCGGGACAGGGAGCGGAAACACCATATATTTT.

V gene TRBV10-3 combines with J gene TRBJ2-3; D possibly corresponds to TRBD1 (5 bases). V was shortened by 4 bases and J by 1 base, with 6 bases between the two germline ends. The CDR3 extends over 13 amino acids. Germline V gene lookup returns CDR1 ENHRY and CDR2 SYGVKD. DNA for the CDR3: TGTGCCATCAGTGGCAGGGGCACAGATACGCAGTATTTT. It is translated as CAISGRGTDTQYF.

The chain employs TRBV7-3 and TRBJ2-1, with a weak D call TRBD2 (5 bases). The CDR3 length is 12 residues. Trimming removed 6 bases at V and 13 bases at J, with 16 bases between. CDR1 and CDR2 from the germline V gene are SGHTA and FQGTGA. The CDR3 sequence: CASSEGQAGQFF. The CDR3 region has the DNA TGTGCCAGCAGTGAGGGTCAGGCCGGACAGTTCTTC.

CDR3 loop: CASSPLFPSGIGEQFF. CDR3 nucleotide sequence: TGTGCCAGCAGTCCCCTTTTTCCTAGCGGGATAGGTGAGCAGTTCTTC. This chain uses TRBV27 with TRBJ2-1; 9 bases map to TRBD2. The length of the CDR3 is 16 residues. CDR1 and CDR2 from the germline V gene are MNHEY and SMNVEV (reference sequence). With 5 bases clipped from V and 9 bases from J, the junction kept 14 bases outside the gene matches.

The chain has TRBV27 and TRBJ1-1; no clear D. The CDR3 is 14 amino acids. Germline CDR1 and CDR2: MNHEY and SMNVEV (reference sequence). The V end lost 4 bases, the J end lost 0 bases, and 9 bases lay between the germline ends. CDR3 residues: CASSSREVNTEAFF. DNA of the CDR3: TGTGCCAGCAGTTCTCGGGAGGTGAACACTGAAGCTTTCTTT.

This rearrangement joins TRBV27 to TRBJ1-5; D gene uncertain. V was shortened by 6 bases and J by 3 bases, with 9 bases between the two germline ends. Per germline, CDR1 MNHEY and CDR2 SMNVEV (reference sequence). This CDR3 contains 13 residues. The CDR3 sequence is CASSLAPNQPQHF. The CDR3 DNA follows: TGTGCCAGCAGCCTAGCCCCCAATCAGCCCCAGCATTTT.

The chain uses TRBV7-2 and TRBJ2-5; TRBD2 matches at 9 bases. CDR1 is SGHTA, CDR2 FQGNSA, per germline. The CDR3 runs to 17 residues. J lost 0 bases, V lost 6 bases, and 11 bases had no gene match. The CDR3 sequence is CASRKGLAGPYQETQYF. The CDR3 DNA reads as TGTGCCAGCAGGAAGGGTCTAGCGGGACCATACCAAGAGACCCAGTACTTC.

The chain uses TRBV6-5 and TRBJ1-4, with 8 bases matching TRBD1. Germline V gene data show CDR1 as MNHEY and CDR2 as SVGAGI. V shed 5 bases, J shed 6 bases, and the junction held 8 bases outside the gene matches. This CDR3 has 15 residues. This CDR3 reads CASSHHPGGDEKLFF. CDR3 in DNA: TGTGCCAGCAGTCATCACCCAGGGGGCGATGAAAAACTGTTTTTT.

This sequence joins TRBV3-1 (or the pseudogene TRBV3-2) and TRBJ2-7; the D gene is possibly TRBD1 (7 bases). This CDR3 comprises 13 residues. The germline V and J ends were trimmed by 7 bases and 5 bases, with 15 bases remaining between them. Germline loops: CDR1 LGHDT, CDR2 YNNKEL (reference sequence). Written as DNA, the CDR3 is TGTGCCAGCACCCAGGGGGGCGTGGACGAGCAGTACTTC. Its protein is CASTQGGVDEQYF.

Note on this clone: Other DNA sequences of this sample code for an identical CDR3. V usage is TRBV24-1 and J usage is TRBJ1-5, with D unclear. Trimming took off 1 base at V and 7 bases at J, with 10 bases between the two ends. The germline V gene encodes CDR1 KGHDR and CDR2 SFDVKD. The CDR3 loop spans 14 amino acids. Here the CDR3 reads CATSDLRADQPQHF. The CDR3 DNA follows: TGTGCCACCAGTGATTTAAGGGCGGACCAGCCCCAGCATTTT.

The V call is TRBV5-5, the J call TRBJ2-7; no firm D call. CDR1 is SGHKS and CDR2 is YYEKEE in the germline V gene (reference sequence). The ends were cut back, 0 bases at V and 6 bases at J, with 13 bases in the middle. This CDR3 comprises 14 residues. The chain's CDR3 is CASSLAQPPREQYF. DNA of the CDR3: TGTGCCAGCAGCTTGGCTCAGCCACCTCGCGAGCAGTACTTC.

The genes are TRBV7-6 and TRBJ1-4, with TRBD1 identical over 7 bases. The CDR3 totals 14 residues. Unmatched junction bases numbered 0, after V lost 1 base and J lost 4 bases. Per germline, CDR1 SGHVS and CDR2 FNYEAQ. The CDR3 here is CASSLGTGNEKLFF. As DNA, the CDR3 is TGTGCCAGCAGCTTAGGGACAGGTAATGAAAAACTGTTTTTT. The whole variable domain, filled in from reference TRBV7-6 and TRBJ1-4, reads GAGVSQSPRYKVTKRGQDVALRCDPISGHVSLYWYRQALGQGPEFLTYFNYEAQQDKSGLPNDRFSAERPEGSISTLTIQRTEQRDSAMYRCASSLGTGNEKLFFGSGTQLSVL.

The gene calls are TRBV11-3 and TRBJ2-3; D is unresolved. Trimming cost V 5 bases and J 4 bases, with 7 bases left between them. Germline values: CDR1 SGHNT, CDR2 YENEEA. CDR3 size: 12 residues. The CDR3 DNA sequence: TGTGCCAGCAGCCCTCGTCCAGATACGCAGTATTTT. It encodes CASSPRPDTQYF.

This clone occurred once. This chain connects TRBV6-5 to TRBJ2-1; D is uncertain. The CDR3 has 11 residues. Germline V gene lookup returns CDR1 MNHEY and CDR2 SVGAGI. V lost 7 bases and J 7 bases, leaving 8 bases between the germline ends. This CDR3 is CASTTKNEQFF. The CDR3 region has the DNA TGTGCCAGCACCACGAAAAATGAGCAGTTCTTC.

The chain has TRBV5-1 and TRBJ2-2, with D possibly matching TRBD1 (5 bases). CDR1 and CDR2 (germline): SGHRS, YFSETQ. Trimming shortened V by 4 bases and J by 1 base, and 17 bases separated the two germline ends. This CDR3 is 17 amino acids long. In nucleotides, the CDR3 is TGCGCCAGCAGCCGTCCGAATATGGGGCGGAACACCGGGGAGCTGTTTTTT. Its protein product is CASSRPNMGRNTGELFF.

The chain has TRBV5-1 and TRBJ1-2; D not certain. CDR1 and CDR2 (germline): SGHRS, YFSETQ. The CDR3 sequence is 13 residues long. Deletions cut 2 bases from V and 5 bases from J, with 10 bases between. CDR3 protein: CASSLVTGYGYTF. DNA of the CDR3: TGCGCCAGCAGCTTAGTCACCGGGTATGGCTACACCTTC.

The chain employs TRBV19 and TRBJ2-1; TRBD2 matches 11 bases. This CDR3 region has 16 residues. After removal of 5 bases from V and 8 bases from J, the junction contained 11 bases not matched to a gene. CDR1 and CDR2 (germline): LNHDA, SQIVND (reference sequence). The CDR3 region has the DNA TGTGCCAGTAGTTCCCAACTAGCGGGAGTAATCTATGAGCAGTTCTTC. Translated, it gives CASSSQLAGVIYEQFF.

The chain links TRBV27 to TRBJ2-7; a weak D match, TRBD1 (6 bases). The CDR3 extends over 17 amino acids. Trimming pared 5 bases from V and 4 bases from J, leaving 24 bases between. CDR1 is MNHEY, CDR2 SMNVEV, per germline (reference sequence). CDR3 residues: CASSHSSGTPANYEQYF. The CDR3 region has the DNA TGTGCCAGCAGTCATTCCTCCGGGACACCCGCGAATTACGAGCAGTACTTC.

The chain employs TRBV20-1 and TRBJ1-1, with 7 bases that match TRBD1. Germline V gene lookup returns CDR1 DFQATT and CDR2 SNEGSKA (reference sequence). This CDR3 spans 14 amino acids. Trimming took 3 bases from V and 3 from J; bases not matched to a gene: 7. The CDR3 region has the DNA TGCAGTGCTAGTGGGAGAGGGGGCGACACTGAAGCTTTCTTT. As protein: CSASGRGGDTEAFF.

V is TRBV19 and J is TRBJ1-2; D is unresolved. From germline, CDR1 is LNHDA and CDR2 SQIVND (reference sequence). The V end was cut by 4 bases, the J end by 5 bases, with 8 bases between. The CDR3 is made up of 12 amino acids. This CDR3 is CASSTGQYGYTF. DNA for the CDR3: TGTGCCAGTAGTACCGGGCAATATGGCTACACCTTC.

Regarding this clone: A read error may produce the germline difference seen at one junction end. The genes are TRBV7-7 and TRBJ2-7, with 10 bases lining up with TRBD2. The CDR3 is 17 amino acids. Germline-derived CDR1 and CDR2 are SSHAT and FNYEAQ (reference sequence). In DNA, the CDR3 is TGTGCTAGCAGCCCGGGACTAGCGTTCAACCCCCCCTACGAGCAGTACTTC. Residues: CASSPGLAFNPPYEQYF. Together with reference TRBV7-7 and TRBJ2-7, the CDR3 gives the full variable domain: GAGVSQSPRYKVTKRGQDVTLRCDPISSHATLYWYQQALGQGPEFLTYFNYEAQPDKSGLPSDRFSAERPEGSISTLTIQRTEQRDSAMYRCASSPGLAFNPPYEQYFGPGTRLTVT.

The chain has TRBV10-3 and TRBJ2-1, with TRBD2 matching over 11 bases. J gave up 7 bases and V 7 bases, and 9 bases lay outside the gene matches. The CDR3 sequence is 15 residues long. Looked up from germline, CDR1 is ENHRY and CDR2 is SYGVKD. The CDR3 loop is CAINPGLAAYNEQFF. In DNA, the CDR3 is TGTGCCATCAATCCGGGACTAGCGGCTTATAATGAGCAGTTCTTC.

This clone was detected a few times. The rearrangement links TRBV6-2 or TRBV6-3 to TRBJ1-1, with 7 bases lining up with TRBD1. The length of the CDR3 is 16 residues. V lost 2 bases to trimming and J lost 3 bases; unmatched junction nucleotides: 9. Germline values: CDR1 MNHEY, CDR2 SVGEGT. This CDR3 reads CASSYGGRGGDTEAFF. CDR3 DNA sequence: TGTGCCAGCAGTTACGGGGGCAGGGGGGGAGACACTGAAGCTTTCTTT.